What follows describes a single T cell receptor beta chain. Its specificity is not known. This entry is derived from a study of human T cells and chemical hapten exposure. Study-wide context: The patients, most of them female, presented with alopecia areata, totalis or universalis. Slight differences in pooled library volume were the main source of varying TCR yields across samples. Whole-study results and caveats: TCRs above 1 in 1000 frequency stayed constant with DPC sensitization. PT1 expanded TCR numbers tracked positively with patch test score.

The CDR3 runs 16 residues. Trimming removed 4 bases from V and 9 bases from J, with 20 bases in between. Germline V gene sequence: CDR1 SGHRS, CDR2 YFSETQ. TCRdb independently ran MiXCR on the RACE reads; one entry per CDR3 protein. Here the sample spans around 200,000 distinct CDR3 sequences, almost 30% being singletons. Time point of the sample: pre-sensitization, week 0. This sample's treatment: therapeutic diphenylcyclopropenone sensitization with weekly scalp DPC. The sample here was whole blood, taken in connection with sensitization to the hapten diphenylcyclopropenone (DPC). The chain carries TRBV5-1 and TRBJ1-6; TRBD1 might be the D (6 bases). This clonotype originated in a woman aged 25 to 39 with alopecia areata. Some clones in this sample may be carry-over from other donors' samples. DNA of the CDR3: TGCGCCAGCAGCAGAGACGGCACAGGGCCAAGTTCACCCCTCCACTTT. It translates to CASSRDGTGPSSPLHF.